Following are 16 T cell receptor beta chains from one sample sequenced in a study of cytomegalovirus exposure and HLA in healthy donors. Vbeta (60) and Jbeta (13) primers were used in the PCR. Repertoires were generated with immunoSEQ multiplex PCR, while TCRdb's copy carries only in-frame clones and drops some. The sample carries roughly 97,000 clones, roughly a tenth recorded once. Sequencing was carried out using PBMCs. Every receptor here comes from a man in his fifties in good health and CMV-seropositive.

This sequence joins TRBV9 and TRBJ2-7, with TRBD2 identical over 7 bases. The CDR3 totals 13 residues. Germline values: CDR1 SGDLS, CDR2 YYNGEE. With 4 bases clipped from V and 6 bases from J, the junction kept 7 bases outside the gene matches. The CDR3 spells CASSFGLEGEQYF. As DNA, the CDR3 is TGTGCCAGCAGCTTCGGACTAGAGGGCGAGCAGTACTTC. The variable domain in full, completed from reference TRBV9 and TRBJ2-7, reads DSGVTQTPKHLITATGQRVTLRCSPRSGDLSVYWYQQSLDQGLQFLIQYYNGEERAKGNILERFSAQQFPDLHSELNLSSLELGDSALYFCASSFGLEGEQYFGPGTRLTVT.

In this sample, this clone turned up a few times. The chain has TRBV7-2 and TRBJ2-7; 9 bases fit TRBD1. Germline V gene data show CDR1 as SGHTA and CDR2 as FQGNSA. The V segment lost 4 bases and the J segment 7 bases; nucleotides outside the gene matches: 14. There are 16 residues in the CDR3. The CDR3 nucleotides read TGTGCCAGCAGCTCAGACCTCCGGGACAGGGTCCAGGAGCAGTACTTC. Translation: CASSSDLRDRVQEQYF.

CDR3 bases: TGCGCCAGCAGCTCGCATGGACAGGGGCGTCTTGAGACCCAGTACTTC. As protein: CASSSHGQGRLETQYF. The gene calls are TRBV5-1 and TRBJ2-5; 9 nucleotides match TRBD1. The J segment lost 5 bases and the V segment lost 3 bases, leaving 11 bases of the junction unmatched. The CDR3 totals 16 residues. Germline V gene data show CDR1 as SGHRS and CDR2 as YFSETQ.

This clone has only a few counts. The V and J genes are TRBV2 and TRBJ1-6; D is uncertain. The CDR3 is 14 residues long. V lost 4 bases, J lost 8 bases, and 12 bases lay in between. Germline-derived CDR1 and CDR2 are SNHLY and FYNNEI. The CDR3 sequence is CASSVMEFDSPLHF. In DNA, the CDR3 is TGTGCCAGCAGTGTAATGGAGTTCGATTCACCCCTCCACTTT. Supplemented by reference TRBV2 and TRBJ1-6, the full variable domain reads EPEVTQTPSHQVTQMGQEVILRCVPISNHLYFYWYRQILGQKVEFLVSFYNNEISEKSEIFDDQFSVERPDGSNFTLKIRSTKLEDSAMYFCASSVMEFDSPLHFGNGTRLTVT.

This chain joins TRBV14 and TRBJ2-3; 8 bases line up with TRBD2. The CDR3 covers 18 residues. Germline-derived CDR1 and CDR2 are SGHDN and FVKESK. V lost 3 bases, J lost 2 bases, and 13 bases stayed unmatched. CDR3 sequence reads: CASSQRSGSFRFTDTQYF. The CDR3 coding sequence is TGTGCCAGCAGCCAGCGGAGCGGGAGTTTCCGGTTCACAGATACGCAGTATTTT.

CDR3 sequence reads: CASSYLGAGGRFEQYF. The CDR3 nucleotides read TGTGCCAGCAGTTACTTGGGGGCAGGGGGCCGTTTCGAGCAGTACTTC. The V gene is TRBV6-5, the J gene TRBJ2-7; 8 bases agree with TRBD1. This CDR3 has 16 amino acids. Trimming cost V 1 base and J 6 bases; bases outside gene matches: 11. Germline V gene data show CDR1 as MNHEY and CDR2 as SVGAGI.

This clone was counted only a few times. The junction does not match germline at one end; this may be a read error. Different DNA sequences within this sample yield the same CDR3. The chain has TRBV2 and TRBJ1-2; 7 bases fit TRBD1. Looked up from germline, CDR1 is SNHLY and CDR2 is FYNNEI. The CDR3 runs to 13 residues. The CDR3 region is CASTNRGIFGYTF. The CDR3, as DNA: TGTGCCAGTACCAACAGGGGTATTTTTGGCTACACCTTT.

The gene calls are TRBV7-2 and TRBJ1-2; tentatively, D is TRBD1 (5 bases). CDR3 length equals 13 residues. Germline-derived CDR1 and CDR2 are SGHTA and FQGNSA. V lost 5 bases to trimming and J lost 8 bases, with 15 bases between them. CDR3 in amino acids: CASSTLKGLGYTF. DNA for the CDR3: TGTGCCAGCAGCACGCTAAAGGGGTTAGGCTACACCTTC.

This clone was observed a handful of times. CDR3 loop: CAWSRGSGETQYF. The DNA for the CDR3 is TGTGCCTGGAGTAGGGGGAGTGGAGAGACCCAGTACTTC. J is TRBJ2-5 and V is TRBV30; D might be TRBD1 (6 bases). Germline assignment: CDR1 GTSNPN and CDR2 SVGIG (reference sequence). This CDR3 contains 13 residues. V was pared by 2 bases and J by 4 bases, with 11 bases between.

This clone counts as large. The chain links TRBV28 to TRBJ2-5; D unresolved. The CDR3 is made up of 12 amino acids. V dropped 6 bases and J dropped 5 bases, with 10 bases sitting between them. The germline V gene encodes CDR1 MDHEN and CDR2 SYDVKM. The chain's CDR3 is CASSPPSETQYF. The CDR3, as DNA: TGTGCCAGCAGCCCCCCTAGTGAGACCCAGTACTTC.

The rearrangement links TRBV19 to TRBJ2-2; 14 bases match TRBD2. CDR3 length: 16 amino acids. Germline CDR1 is LNHDA and CDR2 is SQIVND (reference sequence). J lost 6 bases, V lost 5 bases, and 5 bases had no gene match. CDR3 nucleotides: TGTGCCAGTAGTCGACTAGCGGGAGGGCACGCCGGGGAGCTGTTTTTT. Protein: CASSRLAGGHAGELFF.

The chain carries TRBV6-5 and TRBJ1-1; no definite D call. With 11 bases removed from V and 2 bases from J, the gap between germline ends came to 15 bases. The CDR3 totals 13 residues. The germline CDR1 and CDR2 sequences are MNHEY and SVGAGI. The chain's CDR3 is CAVTGRGNTEAFF. DNA for the CDR3: TGTGCCGTGACGGGTCGGGGAAACACTGAAGCTTTCTTT.

V is TRBV4-3 and J is TRBJ2-5; 8 nucleotides agree with TRBD2. With V trimmed by 0 bases and J by 4 bases, 7 bases remained unmatched. The CDR3 is 16 residues long. The germline V gene encodes CDR1 LGHNA and CDR2 YSLEER. CDR3 sequence reads: CASSQDGREGGETQYF. The CDR3 coding sequence is TGCGCCAGCAGCCAAGACGGGAGGGAGGGAGGAGAGACCCAGTACTTC.

The chain combines TRBV21-1 with TRBJ2-2; the table's TRBD2 call for D was not verified on the DNA. TRBV21-1 is shown as a pseudogene. This CDR3 comprises 18 residues. The CDR3 loop is CASSKDLRGGIVTGELFF. CDR3 bases: TGTGCCAGCAGCAAAGACCTAAGGGGCGGGATAGTCACCGGGGAGCTGTTTTTT.

This clone was recorded a few times. This chain connects TRBV9 to TRBJ2-3, with 13 bases that match TRBD2. V was clipped by 4 bases and J by 4 bases; unmatched bases: 12. Germline values: CDR1 SGDLS, CDR2 YYNGEE. This CDR3 comprises 18 residues. CDR3 DNA sequence: TGTGCCAGCAGCTTGAAGGACCCCGGGACTAGCGGGGCAGATACGCAGTATTTT. This gives the protein CASSLKDPGTSGADTQYF.

Only a few counts were recorded for this clone. The CDR3 DNA follows: TGTGCCAGCAGCCCTGAACAGGGGGAGACCCAGTACTTC. Translating gives CASSPEQGETQYF. This chain joins TRBV7-3 and TRBJ2-5, with 7 bases matching TRBD1. The V gene's germline CDR1 is SGHTA and CDR2 FQGTGA. The CDR3 runs 13 residues. J lost 5 bases, V lost 5 bases, and 5 bases had no gene match.